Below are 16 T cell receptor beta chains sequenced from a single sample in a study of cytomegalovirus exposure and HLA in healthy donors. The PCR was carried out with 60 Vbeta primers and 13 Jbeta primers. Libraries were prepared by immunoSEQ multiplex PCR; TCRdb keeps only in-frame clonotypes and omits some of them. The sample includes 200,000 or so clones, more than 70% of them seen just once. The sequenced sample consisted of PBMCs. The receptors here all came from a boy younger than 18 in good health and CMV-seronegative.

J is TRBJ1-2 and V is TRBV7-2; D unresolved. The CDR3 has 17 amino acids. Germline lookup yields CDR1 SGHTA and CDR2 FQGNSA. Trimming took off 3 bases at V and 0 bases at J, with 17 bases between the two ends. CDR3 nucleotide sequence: TGTGCCAGCAGCTTTTCGGTTTCGGTCAAAACTAACTATGGCTACACCTTC. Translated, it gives CASSFSVSVKTNYGYTF.

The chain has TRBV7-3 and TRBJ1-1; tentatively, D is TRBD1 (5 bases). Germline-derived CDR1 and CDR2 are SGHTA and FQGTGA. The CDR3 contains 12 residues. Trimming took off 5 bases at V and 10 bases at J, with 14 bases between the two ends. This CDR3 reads CASSPGGPIAFF. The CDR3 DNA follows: TGTGCCAGCAGCCCGGGGGGTCCGATAGCTTTCTTT.

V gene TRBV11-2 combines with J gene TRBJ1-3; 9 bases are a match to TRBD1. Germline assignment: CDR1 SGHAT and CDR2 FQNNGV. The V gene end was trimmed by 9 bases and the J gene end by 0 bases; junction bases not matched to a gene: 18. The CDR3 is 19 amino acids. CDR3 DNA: TGTGCCAGTAGAAGGCCGGGACAGGGCTTATCTACCTCTGGAAACACCATATATTTT. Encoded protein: CASRRPGQGLSTSGNTIYF.

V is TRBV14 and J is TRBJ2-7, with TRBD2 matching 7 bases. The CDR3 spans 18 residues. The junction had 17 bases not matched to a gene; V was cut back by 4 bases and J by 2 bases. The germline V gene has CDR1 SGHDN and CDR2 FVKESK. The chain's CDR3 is CASSPPRNPQRGAYEQYF. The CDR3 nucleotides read TGTGCCAGCAGCCCCCCCCGAAATCCCCAGCGGGGAGCCTACGAGCAGTACTTC.

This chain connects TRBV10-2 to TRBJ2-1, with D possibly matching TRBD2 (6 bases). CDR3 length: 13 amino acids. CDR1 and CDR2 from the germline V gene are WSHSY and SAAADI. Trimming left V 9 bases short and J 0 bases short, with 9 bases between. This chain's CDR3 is CASEDYSYNEQFF. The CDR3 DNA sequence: TGCGCCAGTGAGGACTACTCCTACAATGAGCAGTTCTTC.

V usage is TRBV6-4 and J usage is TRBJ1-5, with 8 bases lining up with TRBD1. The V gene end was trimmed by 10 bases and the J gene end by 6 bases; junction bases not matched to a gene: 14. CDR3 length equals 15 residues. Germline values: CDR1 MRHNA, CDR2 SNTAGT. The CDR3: CANSETGEGAQPQHF. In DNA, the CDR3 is TGTGCCAACAGCGAGACAGGGGAAGGTGCTCAGCCCCAGCATTTT.

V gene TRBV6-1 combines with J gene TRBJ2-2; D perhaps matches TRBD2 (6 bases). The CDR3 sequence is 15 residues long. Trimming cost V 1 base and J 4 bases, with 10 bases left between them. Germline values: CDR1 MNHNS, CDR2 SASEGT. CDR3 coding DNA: TGTGCCAGCAGTGAAGTCGGGAGACGCACCGGGGAGCTGTTTTTT. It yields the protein CASSEVGRRTGELFF.

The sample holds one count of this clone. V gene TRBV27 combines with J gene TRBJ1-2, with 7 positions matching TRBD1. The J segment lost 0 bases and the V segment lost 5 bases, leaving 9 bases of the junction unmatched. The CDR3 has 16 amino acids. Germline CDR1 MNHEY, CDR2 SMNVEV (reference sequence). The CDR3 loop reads CASSPKQGLTNYGYTF. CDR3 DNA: TGTGCCAGCAGTCCCAAACAGGGGCTTACTAACTATGGCTACACCTTC.

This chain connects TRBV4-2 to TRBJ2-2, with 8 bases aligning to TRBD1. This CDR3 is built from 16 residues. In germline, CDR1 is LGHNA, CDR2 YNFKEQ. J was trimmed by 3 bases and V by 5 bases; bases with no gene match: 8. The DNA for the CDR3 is TGTGCCAGCAGCTATTCGGACAGGGCGGACACCGGGGAGCTGTTTTTT. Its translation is CASSYSDRADTGELFF.

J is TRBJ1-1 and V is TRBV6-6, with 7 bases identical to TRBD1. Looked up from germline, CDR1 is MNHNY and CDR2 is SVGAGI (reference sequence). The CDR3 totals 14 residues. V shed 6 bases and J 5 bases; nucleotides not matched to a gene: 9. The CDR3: CASRPEQGRTEAFF. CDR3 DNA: TGTGCCAGCAGGCCTGAACAGGGGAGGACTGAAGCTTTCTTT.

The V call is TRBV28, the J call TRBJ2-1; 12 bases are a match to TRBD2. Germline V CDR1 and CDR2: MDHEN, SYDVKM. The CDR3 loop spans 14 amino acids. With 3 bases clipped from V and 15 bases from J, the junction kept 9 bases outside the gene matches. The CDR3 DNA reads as TGTGCCAGCAGTTTTTTCGCTAGCGGGAGGGCCCCGTTCTTC. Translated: CASSFFASGRAPFF.

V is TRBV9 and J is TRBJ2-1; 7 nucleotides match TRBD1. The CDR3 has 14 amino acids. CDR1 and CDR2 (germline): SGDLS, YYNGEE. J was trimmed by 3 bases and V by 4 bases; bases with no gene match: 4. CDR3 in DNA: TGTGCCAGCAGCCCGAGGGGGCGCTACAATGAGCAGTTCTTC. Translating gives CASSPRGRYNEQFF.

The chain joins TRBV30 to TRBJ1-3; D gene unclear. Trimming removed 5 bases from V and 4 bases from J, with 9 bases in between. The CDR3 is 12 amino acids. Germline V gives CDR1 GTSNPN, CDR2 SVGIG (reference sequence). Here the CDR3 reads CAWAEGGNTIYF. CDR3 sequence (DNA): TGTGCCTGGGCCGAGGGCGGAAACACCATATATTTT. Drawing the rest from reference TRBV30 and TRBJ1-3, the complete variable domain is SQTIHQWPATLVQPVGSPLSLECTVEGTSNPNLYWYRQAAGRGLQLLFYSVGIGQISSEVPQNLSASRPQDRQFILSSKKLLLSDSGFYLCAWAEGGNTIYFGEGSWLTVV.

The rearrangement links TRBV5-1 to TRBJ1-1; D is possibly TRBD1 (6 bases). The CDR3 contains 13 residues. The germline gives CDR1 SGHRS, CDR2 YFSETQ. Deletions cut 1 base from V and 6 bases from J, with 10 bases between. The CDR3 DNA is TGCGCCAGCAGCTTGTTACAGGGCGCTGAAGCTTTCTTT. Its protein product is CASSLLQGAEAFF.

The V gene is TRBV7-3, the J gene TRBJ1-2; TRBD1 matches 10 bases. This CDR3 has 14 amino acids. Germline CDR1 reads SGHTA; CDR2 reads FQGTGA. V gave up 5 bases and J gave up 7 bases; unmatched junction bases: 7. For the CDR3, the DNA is TGTGCCAGCAGCCCGGCCGGGACAGGGGCTGGCTACACCTTC. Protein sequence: CASSPAGTGAGYTF.

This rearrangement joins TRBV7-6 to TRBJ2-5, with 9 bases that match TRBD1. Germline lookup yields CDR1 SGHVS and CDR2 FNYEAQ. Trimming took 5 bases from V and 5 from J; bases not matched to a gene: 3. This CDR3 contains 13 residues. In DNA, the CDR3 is TGTGCCAGCAGCCTACAGGGGGCGGAGACCCAGTACTTC. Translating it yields CASSLQGAETQYF.